The 32 T cell receptor beta chains listed next were all sequenced from one sample in a study of graft-versus-host responses after intestinal transplantation. No antigens are known for them. Data came from immunoSEQ multiplex PCR; TCRdb stores just in-frame clones and leaves some out. Of 99,000 or so clones in the sample, about 90% were seen once. Here the sequenced sample was unstimulated CD4+ T cells sorted from spleen or lymph node cells, taken before intestinal transplant. These receptors were taken from a human donor who received an intestinal transplant.

This chain joins TRBV10-3 and TRBJ1-5; D is ambiguous. Germline V gene data show CDR1 as ENHRY and CDR2 as SYGVKD. The CDR3 has 14 amino acids. The V end lost 5 bases, the J end lost 5 bases, and 13 bases lay between the germline ends. CDR3 DNA sequence: TGTGCCATCAGTAGACAACCGAGGGATCAGCCCCAGCATTTT. It codes for CAISRQPRDQPQHF.

The V and J genes are TRBV5-5 and TRBJ1-2, with D perhaps matching TRBD1 (5 bases). The V and J ends lost 7 bases and 5 bases respectively, with 21 bases between them. Germline CDR1 SGHKS, CDR2 YYEKEE (reference sequence). This CDR3 comprises 15 residues. CDR3 in amino acids: CASRRGVSGVYGYTF. CDR3 coding DNA: TGTGCCAGCCGCCGAGGGGTCTCCGGGGTTTATGGCTACACCTTC.

This chain uses TRBV5-5 with TRBJ2-3; 8 bases agree with TRBD1. Germline CDR1 is SGHKS and CDR2 is YYEKEE (reference sequence). This CDR3 has 16 amino acids. J gave up 4 bases and V 1 base, and 8 bases lay outside the gene matches. This chain's CDR3 is CASSLMRTGSADTQYF. The CDR3 DNA sequence: TGTGCCAGCAGCTTGATGAGGACAGGGAGTGCAGATACGCAGTATTTT.

DNA for the CDR3: TGTGCCAGCAGCCCCCCCTTTGGCGCTCGTAATAATGAAGCTTTCTTT. Translated, it gives CASSPPFGARNNEAFF. V usage is TRBV7-9 and J usage is TRBJ1-1; D unclear. Deletions cut 5 bases from V and 7 bases from J, with 23 bases between. Germline CDR1 reads SEHNR; CDR2 reads FQNEAQ (reference sequence). The CDR3 loop spans 16 amino acids.

The chain joins TRBV6-1 to TRBJ1-5; TRBD1 is a possible D gene (5 bases). V shed 6 bases and J shed 5 bases, with 14 bases lying between them. CDR1 and CDR2 from the germline V gene are MNHNS and SASEGT. This CDR3 has 14 residues. The CDR3 DNA sequence: TGTGCCAGCAGCGCGGGGGGAGGAGATCAGCCCCAGCATTTT. It translates to CASSAGGGDQPQHF.

The V call is TRBV7-7, the J call TRBJ2-1, with TRBD2 identical over 10 bases. The germline V gene encodes CDR1 SSHAT and CDR2 FNYEAQ (reference sequence). With 3 bases clipped from V and 5 bases from J, the junction kept 4 bases outside the gene matches. This CDR3 spans 15 amino acids. This CDR3 reads CASSFLAGGNNEQFF. The DNA for the CDR3 is TGTGCCAGCAGCTTTTTAGCGGGGGGAAACAATGAGCAGTTCTTC.

The rearrangement joins TRBV5-1 to TRBJ2-7; D not resolved. The CDR3 length is 15 residues. Germline values: CDR1 SGHRS, CDR2 YFSETQ. V gave up 0 bases and J gave up 0 bases, with 10 bases separating them. CDR3 sequence reads: CASSLAVGISYEQYF. CDR3 nucleotide sequence: TGCGCCAGCAGCTTGGCCGTGGGGATCTCCTACGAGCAGTACTTC.

The chain is built from TRBV10-2 and TRBJ2-2; perhaps TRBD2 as D (6 bases). Trimming took off 3 bases at V and 6 bases at J, with 8 bases between the two ends. The germline V gene has CDR1 WSHSY and CDR2 SAAADI. The CDR3 loop spans 13 amino acids. The CDR3 DNA is TGCGCCAGCAGTGACCGACTAGCCGGGGAGCTGTTTTTT. Residues: CASSDRLAGELFF.

V gene TRBV5-1 combines with J gene TRBJ2-7, with 11 bases aligning to TRBD1. The CDR3 length is 16 residues. In germline, CDR1 is SGHRS, CDR2 YFSETQ. With V trimmed by 4 bases and J by 0 bases, 6 bases remained unmatched. CDR3: CASSGGTGGSSYEQYF. The CDR3 bases are TGCGCCAGCAGCGGAGGGACAGGGGGAAGCTCCTACGAGCAGTACTTC.

This clone showed up just once. This rearrangement joins TRBV7-9 to TRBJ1-5; tentative D call: TRBD1 (5 bases). V was pared by 3 bases and J by 3 bases, with 21 bases between. Germline V gene sequence: CDR1 SEHNR, CDR2 FQNEAQ (reference sequence). The CDR3 extends over 18 amino acids. In nucleotides, the CDR3 is TGTGCCAGCAGCTTTATTGGGACGGTCCGGCGGTACAATCAGCCCCAGCATTTT. Its translation is CASSFIGTVRRYNQPQHF.

This clone was counted a few times. J is TRBJ2-7 and V is TRBV6-1; D is undetermined. The length of the CDR3 is 15 residues. With 1 base removed from V and 7 bases from J, the gap between germline ends came to 17 bases. Germline CDR1 reads MNHNS; CDR2 reads SASEGT. The CDR3 loop is CASSEVGGVQGEQYF. CDR3 in DNA: TGTGCCAGCAGTGAAGTAGGTGGGGTCCAAGGTGAGCAGTACTTC.

The chain has TRBV28 and TRBJ2-7; 8 bases line up with TRBD2. J gave up 2 bases and V 6 bases, and 6 bases lay outside the gene matches. This CDR3 contains 14 residues. Germline-derived CDR1 and CDR2 are MDHEN and SYDVKM. The CDR3: CASSYSGKAYEQYF. CDR3 nucleotides: TGTGCCAGCAGCTATAGCGGGAAAGCCTACGAGCAGTACTTC.

The chain carries TRBV5-1 and TRBJ2-5; 10 nucleotides agree with TRBD2. Germline CDR1 and CDR2: SGHRS and YFSETQ. The CDR3 extends over 15 amino acids. Trimming took 4 bases from V and 3 from J; bases not matched to a gene: 6. The CDR3 nucleotides are TGCGCCAGCAGCCAAGGGACTAGCGCTAAAGAGACCCAGTACTTC. It codes for CASSQGTSAKETQYF.

This chain joins TRBV5-1 and TRBJ1-1, with D possibly being TRBD1 (5 bases). This CDR3 spans 14 amino acids. Trimming took 3 bases from V and 7 from J, leaving 16 bases between them. The germline V gene encodes CDR1 SGHRS and CDR2 YFSETQ. As DNA, the CDR3 is TGCGCCAGCAGCTGGAATTCGGACACCTTTGAAGCTTTCTTT. Residues: CASSWNSDTFEAFF. Variable domain in full (rest from reference TRBV5-1 and TRBJ1-1): KAGVTQTPRYLIKTRGQQVTLSCSPISGHRSVSWYQQTPGQGLQFLFEYFSETQRNKGNFPGRFSGRQFSNSRSEMNVSTLELGDSALYLCASSWNSDTFEAFFGQGTRLTVV.

The rearrangement links TRBV11-2 to TRBJ1-1; the D gene is possibly TRBD1 (5 bases). The CDR3 runs to 14 residues. Trimming pared 6 bases from V and 0 bases from J, leaving 11 bases between. Germline loops: CDR1 SGHAT, CDR2 FQNNGV. CDR3 bases: TGTGCCAGCAGAGCGCAGGGATTGAACACTGAAGCTTTCTTT. Its translation: CASRAQGLNTEAFF.

V and J are TRBV6-6 and TRBJ1-5; maybe TRBD1 (5 bases). Per germline, CDR1 MNHNY and CDR2 SVGAGI (reference sequence). The CDR3 is 15 residues long. V was trimmed by 4 bases and J by 7 bases, leaving 17 bases between them. This CDR3 reads CASSWRRGGEQPQHF. In nucleotides, the CDR3 is TGTGCCAGCAGTTGGAGAAGGGGAGGAGAACAGCCCCAGCATTTT.

The sample holds one count of this clone. The gene calls are TRBV27 and TRBJ2-2; no reliable D call. The CDR3 contains 13 residues. V gave up 5 bases and J gave up 0 bases, with 4 bases separating them. Germline-derived CDR1 and CDR2 are MNHEY and SMNVEV (reference sequence). The CDR3 protein is CASSTANTGELFF. The CDR3 bases are TGTGCCAGCAGTACGGCGAACACCGGGGAGCTGTTTTTT.

The V gene is TRBV14, the J gene TRBJ2-7; D is unresolved. The V end was cut by 7 bases, the J end by 3 bases, with 19 bases between. CDR1 is SGHDN and CDR2 is FVKESK in the germline V gene. This CDR3 region has 15 residues. CDR3 sequence (DNA): TGTGCCAGCATTCCTATTAAGTTAGGAGACTACGAGCAGTACTTC. It yields the protein CASIPIKLGDYEQYF. Filled out from reference TRBV14 and TRBJ2-7, the complete variable domain reads EAGVTQFPSHSVIEKGQTVTLRCDPISGHDNLYWYRRVMGKEIKFLLHFVKESKQDESGMPNNRFLAERTGGTYSTLKVQPAELEDSGVYFCASIPIKLGDYEQYFGPGTRLTVT.

V usage is TRBV6-6 and J usage is TRBJ2-3; no clear D. Looked up from germline, CDR1 is MNHNY and CDR2 is SVGAGI (reference sequence). V was clipped by 6 bases and J by 3 bases, with 10 bases between them. The CDR3 contains 13 residues. The CDR3 bases are TGTGCCAGCAGCCCTTGGGGAACAGATACGCAGTATTTT. Translated: CASSPWGTDTQYF.

The chain has TRBV6-5 and TRBJ2-7, with D unresolved. V was trimmed by 2 bases and J by 4 bases, leaving 6 bases between them. The CDR3 spans 12 residues. Looked up from germline, CDR1 is MNHEY and CDR2 is SVGAGI. This CDR3 reads CASSYEIYEQYF. In DNA form, the CDR3 reads TGTGCCAGCAGTTACGAGATTTACGAGCAGTACTTC.

The chain couples TRBV21-1 to TRBJ2-3; whether TRBD2, the table's D call, matches the DNA was not checked. TRBV21-1 is a pseudogene locus. The CDR3 sequence is 19 residues long. CDR3 DNA: TGTGCCAGCAGCAACACTAGCGGGAGGGAGGGAACTAGCACAGATACGCAGTATTTT. Protein: CASSNTSGREGTSTDTQYF.

This sequence joins TRBV9 and TRBJ2-5; D uncertain. The germline V gene has CDR1 SGDLS and CDR2 YYNGEE. The germline V and J ends were trimmed by 0 bases and 5 bases, with 14 bases remaining between them. This CDR3 spans 15 amino acids. CDR3 nucleotide sequence: TGTGCCAGCAGCGTAGGTGGACGTCTAGATGAGACCCAGTACTTC. Translation: CASSVGGRLDETQYF.

The chain recombines TRBV21-1 with TRBJ2-7; TRBD2, as called in the table, went unchecked against the DNA. TRBV21-1 is deemed a pseudogene. The CDR3 runs to 17 residues. CDR3 residues: CASSKVPSGRGPYEQYF. CDR3 DNA sequence: TGTGCCAGCAGCAAAGTCCCTAGCGGGAGAGGTCCCTACGAGCAGTACTTC.

This chain links TRBV10-1 with TRBJ2-5; weak D call: TRBD1 (6 bases). Trimming left V 5 bases short and J 2 bases short, with 15 bases between. From germline, CDR1 is WNHNN and CDR2 SYGVQD (reference sequence). The CDR3 spans 15 residues. Written as DNA, the CDR3 is TGCGCCAGCAGTTCCGCAGGGGATATACAAGAGACCCAGTACTTC. It specifies CASSSAGDIQETQYF.

This CDR3 reads CASSVEGQSGNTIYF. CDR3 coding DNA: TGTGCCAGCAGCGTAGAGGGACAGTCTGGAAACACCATATATTTT. The chain carries TRBV9 and TRBJ1-3, with TRBD1 matching 7 bases. The CDR3 length is 15 residues. V trimming: 0 bases; J trimming: 1 base; junction bases outside the gene matches: 1. Germline lookup yields CDR1 SGDLS and CDR2 YYNGEE.

The V call is TRBV7-9, the J call TRBJ2-7; D uncertain. The germline V and J ends were trimmed by 5 bases and 6 bases, with 8 bases remaining between them. Germline V gene sequence: CDR1 SEHNR, CDR2 FQNEAQ (reference sequence). The CDR3 consists of 11 residues. The CDR3 protein is CASSHSSEQYF. CDR3 in DNA: TGTGCCAGCAGCCATTCTAGCGAGCAGTACTTC.

This chain connects TRBV28 to TRBJ2-5, with D maybe TRBD2 (6 bases). The length of the CDR3 is 17 residues. V dropped 4 bases and J dropped 5 bases, with 23 bases sitting between them. Germline V CDR1 and CDR2: MDHEN, SYDVKM. CDR3 loop: CASSYKRAQVVRETQYF. The CDR3 nucleotides are TGTGCCAGCAGTTACAAGCGGGCCCAGGTAGTTAGGGAGACCCAGTACTTC.

The chain is built from TRBV28 and TRBJ1-2; D is uncertain. The CDR3 loop spans 14 amino acids. V lost 1 base, J lost 4 bases, and 10 bases lay in between. Per germline, CDR1 MDHEN and CDR2 SYDVKM. CDR3 loop: CASSLSVQSYGYTF. CDR3 bases: TGTGCCAGCAGTTTATCGGTACAGAGCTATGGCTACACCTTC.

The genes are TRBV25-1 and TRBJ2-5, with 10 nucleotides matching TRBD1. The CDR3 is 15 residues long. Germline V lookup: CDR1 MGHDK, CDR2 SYGVNS. Losses at the gene ends were 5 bases for V and 5 bases for J; bases not matched to a gene: 8. CDR3 nucleotides: TGTGCCAGCAGTCCCGGGACAGGGGCTTGGGAGACCCAGTACTTC. Translated, it gives CASSPGTGAWETQYF. Using reference TRBV25-1 and TRBJ2-5 for the parts outside the CDR3, the full variable domain is EADIYQTPRYLVIGTGKKITLECSQTMGHDKMYWYQQDPGMELHLIHYSYGVNSTEKGDLSSESTVSRIRTEHFPLTLESARPSHTSQYLCASSPGTGAWETQYFGPGTRLLVL.

V is TRBV7-9 and J is TRBJ2-5; tentative D call: TRBD1 (5 bases). V gave up 2 bases and J gave up 5 bases, with 12 bases separating them. Germline V lookup: CDR1 SEHNR, CDR2 FQNEAQ (reference sequence). The CDR3 runs to 14 residues. The DNA of the CDR3 is TGTGCCAGCAGCTTACCGAAGGGGTGGGAGACCCAGTACTTC. As protein: CASSLPKGWETQYF.

The chain uses TRBV2 and TRBJ2-5; 10 positions match TRBD1. Germline V gene data show CDR1 as SNHLY and CDR2 as FYNNEI. The V segment lost 2 bases and the J segment 5 bases; nucleotides outside the gene matches: 5. This CDR3 has 15 residues. CDR3 amino acids: CASSEPGQGWETQYF. The CDR3 bases are TGTGCCAGCAGTGAACCGGGACAGGGGTGGGAGACCCAGTACTTC.

The genes are TRBV23-1 and TRBJ2-7; TRBD1 or TRBD2 may be the D gene (6 bases each). TRBV23-1 is flagged as an ORF with uncertain function. This CDR3 is built from 16 residues. Trimming removed 3 bases from V and 0 bases from J, with 15 bases in between. The chain's CDR3 is CASSQDGGGSSYEQYF. The CDR3 nucleotides are TGCGCCAGCAGTCAGGACGGAGGGGGGAGCTCCTACGAGCAGTACTTC.